The 12 T cell receptor beta chains presented below share a single source sample, sequenced in a study of blood T cell repertoires in COVID-19. Clones were sequenced by immunoSEQ multiplex PCR, and TCRdb holds only the in-frame ones, with some missing. This table has under 300,000 clones, 87% appearing once. What was sequenced was peripheral blood. The receptors come from a man aged 60 to 69 who had recovered from COVID-19.

V gene TRBV6-5 combines with J gene TRBJ1-5; no definite D call. The CDR3 covers 13 residues. V gave up 11 bases and J gave up 0 bases, with 11 bases separating them. Germline CDR1 MNHEY, CDR2 SVGAGI. For the CDR3, the DNA is TGTGCCGGGCGACTAGCTAGCAATCAGCCCCAGCATTTT. It yields the protein CAGRLASNQPQHF.

This chain connects TRBV19 to TRBJ2-1; 8 bases align to TRBD2. Looked up from germline, CDR1 is LNHDA and CDR2 is SQIVND (reference sequence). The CDR3 loop spans 15 amino acids. V shed 5 bases, J shed 9 bases, and the junction held 12 bases outside the gene matches. The CDR3 region is CASSHGGVRQGEQFF. DNA of the CDR3: TGTGCCAGTAGTCACGGGGGGGTTCGGCAAGGTGAGCAGTTCTTC.

In this sample, this clone turned up once. DNA of the CDR3: TGTGCCAGCAGCTTTAGCGGTCAAAACACAGATACGCAGTATTTT. Translating it yields CASSFSGQNTDTQYF. This chain connects TRBV5-8 to TRBJ2-3; D may be TRBD2 (6 bases). The CDR3 loop spans 15 amino acids. Per germline, CDR1 SGHTS and CDR2 YDEGEE. V lost 2 bases and J 2 bases, leaving 12 bases between the germline ends.

This rearrangement joins TRBV27 to TRBJ1-6, with 7 bases that match TRBD1. V was clipped by 5 bases and J by 8 bases; unmatched bases: 6. This CDR3 has 14 amino acids. Per germline, CDR1 MNHEY and CDR2 SMNVEV (reference sequence). Here the CDR3 DNA reads TGTGCCAGCAGTACTCCAGGGGGATATTCACCCCTCCACTTT. It specifies CASSTPGGYSPLHF.

The chain couples TRBV21-1 to TRBJ2-3; TRBD2, the D gene given by the table, was not confirmed from the DNA. TRBV21-1 is a pseudogene locus. The CDR3 extends over 15 amino acids. The CDR3 DNA sequence: TGTGCCAGCAGCACTGCAGGGACTAGCACAGATACGCAGTATTTT. It codes for CASSTAGTSTDTQYF.

The CDR3 loop reads CSAREGPIYTF. CDR3 DNA: TGCAGTGCTAGAGAGGGCCCGATCTACACCTTC. V gene TRBV20-1 combines with J gene TRBJ1-2; no clear D gene. The length of the CDR3 is 11 residues. Germline values: CDR1 DFQATT, CDR2 SNEGSKA (reference sequence). Trimming removed 0 bases at V and 10 bases at J, with 9 bases between.

The rearrangement joins TRBV10-3 to TRBJ2-7; D may be TRBD1 (6 bases). The CDR3 runs 13 residues. Trimming pared 6 bases from V and 0 bases from J, leaving 9 bases between. CDR1 and CDR2 from the germline V gene are ENHRY and SYGVKD. The CDR3 bases are TGTGCCATCAGCCGGGACAACTCCTACGAGCAGTACTTC. Its translation: CAISRDNSYEQYF.

The CDR3 nucleotides are TGTGCCAGCAGCCAAGGCGGGGACCCCACGGACACAGATACGCAGTATTTT. It is translated as CASSQGGDPTDTDTQYF. The chain couples TRBV4-2 to TRBJ2-3; D possibly corresponds to TRBD2 (6 bases). The CDR3 loop spans 17 amino acids. The V end lost 1 base, the J end lost 2 bases, and 16 bases lay between the germline ends. Germline V CDR1 and CDR2: LGHNA, YNFKEQ.

This chain joins TRBV5-1 and TRBJ2-7; 7 nucleotides match TRBD1. J was trimmed by 7 bases and V by 2 bases; bases with no gene match: 12. The germline V gene encodes CDR1 SGHRS and CDR2 YFSETQ. The CDR3 loop spans 15 amino acids. The CDR3 is CASSFWAGGVWEQYF. Written as DNA, the CDR3 is TGCGCCAGCAGCTTTTGGGCAGGGGGAGTTTGGGAGCAGTACTTC.

The CDR3 DNA reads as TGTGCCACCAGCAGAGACCAGGGGACTAGCGGAGTCACAGATACGCAGTATTTT. Its protein is CATSRDQGTSGVTDTQYF. The rearrangement uses TRBV15 and TRBJ2-3, with TRBD2 matching over 11 bases. Per germline, CDR1 LNHNV and CDR2 YYDKDF (reference sequence). V trimming: 0 bases; J trimming: 2 bases; junction bases outside the gene matches: 7. CDR3 length: 18 amino acids.

The chain has TRBV6-1 and TRBJ1-1, with D unresolved. The CDR3 runs 14 residues. Per germline, CDR1 MNHNS and CDR2 SASEGT. V was pared by 3 bases and J by 5 bases, with 13 bases between. This chain's CDR3 is CASSEGRGYTEAFF. The CDR3, as DNA: TGTGCCAGCAGTGAGGGTCGGGGTTATACTGAAGCTTTCTTT.

The chain is built from TRBV27 and TRBJ2-3; a weak D match, TRBD2 (6 bases). The V gene lost 1 base and the J gene lost 3 bases, with 8 bases spanning the gap. Germline V CDR1 and CDR2: MNHEY, SMNVEV (reference sequence). The CDR3 contains 14 residues. The CDR3 loop reads CASSLFGGTDTQYF. CDR3 coding DNA: TGTGCCAGCAGTTTATTCGGAGGGACAGATACGCAGTATTTT.